Below, 3 T cell receptor beta chains from the same sample are listed, as sequenced in a study of cytomegalovirus exposure and HLA in healthy donors. Primers included in the PCR were 60 Vbeta and 13 Jbeta primers. Method: immunoSEQ multiplex PCR; TCRdb's copy keeps in-frame clones and lacks some. This table has some 150,000 clones, 82% appearing once. The sample taken for sequencing was PBMCs. The receptor source for this set is a man in his forties or fifties in good health and CMV-seropositive.

This clone has just a few counts. V usage is TRBV7-6 and J usage is TRBJ1-3; no reliable D call. V lost 0 bases, J lost 0 bases, and 9 bases lay in between. The CDR3 runs 16 residues. Germline V gene sequence: CDR1 SGHVS, CDR2 FNYEAQ. The CDR3 nucleotides are TGTGCCAGCAGCTTAGCCAATATCTACTCTGGAAACACCATATATTTT. Residues: CASSLANIYSGNTIYF.

The rearrangement uses TRBV5-6 and TRBJ2-3; 10 positions agree with TRBD2. The CDR3 has 15 amino acids. With 1 base clipped from V and 1 base from J, the junction kept 0 bases outside the gene matches. Looked up from germline, CDR1 is SGHDT and CDR2 is YYEEEE. The CDR3 coding sequence is TGTGCCAGCAGCTTGACTAGCGGGGGCACAGATACGCAGTATTTT. The encoded protein is CASSLTSGGTDTQYF.

The sample holds one count of this clone. The V gene is TRBV19, the J gene TRBJ1-2; tentative D call: TRBD1 (6 bases). The CDR3 totals 12 residues. The germline V and J ends were trimmed by 6 bases and 8 bases, with 13 bases remaining between them. The germline gives CDR1 LNHDA, CDR2 SQIVND (reference sequence). The CDR3 reads CASRQGFVGYTF. CDR3 nucleotides: TGTGCCAGTAGACAGGGTTTTGTAGGCTACACCTTC. Together with reference TRBV19 and TRBJ1-2, the CDR3 gives the full variable domain: DGGITQSPKYLFRKEGQNVTLSCEQNLNHDAMYWYRQDPGQGLRLIYYSQIVNDFQKGDIAEGYSVSREKKESFPLTVTSAQKNPTAFYLCASRQGFVGYTFGSGTRLTVV.